The sequence of this TCR beta chain was determined in a study of T cells in Graves' hyperthyroidism and ophthalmopathy. The TCR beta CDR3 regions underwent amplification using RNA transcripts as the source. HTBI primers drove first-round RT-PCR of the TCR CDR3. MiXCR, run by TCRdb on the multiplex PCR reads, gives a single entry per CDR3 protein. This table has approximately 710,000 distinct CDR3 sequences, 17% appearing once. With respect to this clonotype: The antigen is not known.

CDR3 length: 14 residues. With 2 bases removed from V and 1 base from J, the gap between germline ends came to 5 bases. Germline lookup yields CDR1 MNHEY and CDR2 SVGAGI. Regarding the study as a whole: Within blood appeared most thyroid clonotypes that had expanded above 0.001. Model-based prediction identified ophthalmopathy a median around seven months prior to its onset. Ophthalmopathy was distinguished from stable hyperthyroidism by 13 V-J signatures.

Patients with uncontrolled infections, other autoimmune diseases, pregnancy or lactation were excluded. Material for sequencing was blood. The J gene is TRBJ2-2, the V gene TRBV6-5; D remains ambiguous. This sequence originates from a man aged 50-60 years with Graves' hyperthyroidism. The CDR3 here is CASSYPQNTGELFF. The CDR3 coding sequence is TGTGCCAGCAGTTACCCTCAGAACACCGGGGAGCTGTTTTTT.